The T cell receptor beta chain described here comes from a study of cytomegalovirus exposure and HLA in healthy donors. The V and J ends lost 1 base and 4 bases respectively, with 17 bases between them. This CDR3 has 16 amino acids. The V gene's germline CDR1 is MNHEY and CDR2 SVGAGI. Remarks on this clone: Its specificity is not known.

Primers: 60 Vbeta forward and 13 Jbeta reverse. Assay used: immunoSEQ multiplex PCR; TCRdb lists only in-frame clones, some missing. The data show roughly 190,000 clones, around three quarters seen once. Study results and caveats: Most subjects had HLA-A and HLA-B alleles reportedly predicted accurately by TCR beta sequences.

The chain joins TRBV6-5 to TRBJ2-7, with D maybe TRBD2 (7 bases). Sequenced: PBMCs. The TCR comes from a woman in her twenties or thirties in good health and CMV-seropositive. The CDR3 sequence is CASSYWGGRPDYEQYF. The CDR3, as DNA: TGTGCCAGCAGTTACTGGGGGGGCCGACCTGATTACGAGCAGTACTTC.